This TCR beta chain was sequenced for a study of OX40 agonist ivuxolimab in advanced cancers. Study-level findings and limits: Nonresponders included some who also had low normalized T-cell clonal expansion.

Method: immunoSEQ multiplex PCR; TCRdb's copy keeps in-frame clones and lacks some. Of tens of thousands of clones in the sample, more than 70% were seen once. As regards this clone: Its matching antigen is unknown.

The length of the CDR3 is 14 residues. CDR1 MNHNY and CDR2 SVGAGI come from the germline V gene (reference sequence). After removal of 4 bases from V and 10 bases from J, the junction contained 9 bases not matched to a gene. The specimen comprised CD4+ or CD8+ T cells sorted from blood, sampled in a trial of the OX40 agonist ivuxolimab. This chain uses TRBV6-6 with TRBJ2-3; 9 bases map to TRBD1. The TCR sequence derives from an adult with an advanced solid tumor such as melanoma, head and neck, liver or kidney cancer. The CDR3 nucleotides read TGTGCCAGCAGTTTGGGGACAGGGTCCCCCGCGCAGTATTTT. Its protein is CASSLGTGSPAQYF.